Following are 15 T cell receptor beta chains from one sample sequenced in a study of blood T cell repertoires in COVID-19 (TCRdb year 2020). Receptors were amplified or captured by the immunoSEQ multiplex PCR assay. TCRdb took this table from immuneACCESS and kept in-frame rearrangements with V and J called. Such tables lack part of the clones; where checked against another copy, unresolved V genes explain under half of the gap, and the rest is unexplained. Here the sample has 200,000 or so clones; 84% occur a single time. The ten most abundant clones make up approximately 14% of the sample. The specimen was peripheral blood. These receptor sequences come from a man aged 30 to 45 with active or convalescent COVID-19.

The CDR3 region is CASRLGWRGSTDTQYF. CDR3 nucleotide sequence: TGTGCAAGTCGCTTAGGGTGGCGGGGGTCCACAGATACGCAGTATTTT. The rearrangement joins TRBV12-2 to TRBJ2-3; the tabulated D call, TRBD2, remains unverified against the DNA. TRBV12-2 is flagged as a pseudogene. This CDR3 has 16 amino acids.

The chain employs TRBV5-1 and TRBJ2-1, with TRBD2 matching over 10 bases. Germline CDR1 reads SGHRS; CDR2 reads YFSETQ. Unmatched junction bases numbered 8, after V lost 4 bases and J lost 7 bases. This CDR3 contains 15 residues. CDR3: CASSTPGTSVNEQFF. The DNA of the CDR3 is TGCGCCAGCAGCACCCCCGGGACTAGCGTTAATGAGCAGTTCTTC.

The V gene is TRBV7-9, the J gene TRBJ2-3; 14 nucleotides line up with TRBD2. This CDR3 spans 16 amino acids. Trimming cost V 3 bases and J 3 bases; bases outside gene matches: 2. In germline, CDR1 is SEHNR, CDR2 FQNEAQ (reference sequence). CDR3 loop: CASSFGTSGGTDTQYF. The CDR3 DNA sequence: TGTGCCAGCAGCTTCGGGACTAGCGGGGGAACAGATACGCAGTATTTT.

The chain couples TRBV10-1 to TRBJ1-1, with D possibly TRBD1 on 6 matching bases. The CDR3 runs to 13 residues. The V end lost 5 bases, the J end lost 3 bases, and 10 bases lay between the germline ends. Germline CDR1 reads WNHNN; CDR2 reads SYGVQD (reference sequence). In DNA, the CDR3 is TGCGCCAGCAGTTACAGGGCCGACACTGAAGCTTTCTTT. This codes for CASSYRADTEAFF.

The V and J genes are TRBV12-3 or TRBV12-4 and TRBJ2-7, with a tentative D call TRBD2 (6 bases). The CDR3 spans 12 residues. With 5 bases removed from V and 9 bases from J, the gap between germline ends came to 14 bases. The CDR3 protein is CASSRGGVPQYV. The CDR3 DNA reads as TGTGCCAGCAGTCGGGGCGGGGTCCCGCAGTACGTC.

The genes are TRBV18 and TRBJ1-1; D not resolved. V was cut by 8 bases and J by 0 bases, with 13 bases left in between. Germline V gives CDR1 KGHSH, CDR2 LQKENI. The CDR3 runs 14 residues. The CDR3 region is CASTDQYMNTEAFF. CDR3 bases: TGTGCCAGCACCGATCAGTACATGAACACTGAAGCTTTCTTT.

The V and J genes are TRBV5-1 and TRBJ2-7; TRBD2 aligns across 10 bases. From germline, CDR1 is SGHRS and CDR2 YFSETQ. The length of the CDR3 is 15 residues. With 5 bases clipped from V and 1 base from J, the junction kept 6 bases outside the gene matches. Here the CDR3 reads CASRAGTSASYEQYV. In DNA, the CDR3 is TGCGCCAGCAGGGCCGGGACTAGCGCGTCCTACGAGCAGTACGTC.

The chain joins TRBV6-4 to TRBJ2-3; maybe TRBD1 (5 bases). Trimming pared 0 bases from V and 4 bases from J, leaving 11 bases between. The CDR3 contains 15 residues. Germline CDR1 reads MRHNA; CDR2 reads SNTAGT. The CDR3 DNA reads TGTGCCAGCAGTGACTCGATTCTAGGGGCAGATACGCAGTATTTT. Encoded protein: CASSDSILGADTQYF.

The chain employs TRBV7-2 and TRBJ2-7, with 11 bases identical to TRBD1. This CDR3 has 16 residues. Germline CDR1 is SGHTA and CDR2 is FQGNSA. The V segment lost 3 bases and the J segment 4 bases; nucleotides outside the gene matches: 8. CDR3 nucleotide sequence: TGTGCCAGCAGCTTCCGTGGACAGGGGGCGCCGTACGAGCAGTACTTC. It is translated as CASSFRGQGAPYEQYF.

This chain connects TRBV19 to TRBJ2-1; 7 nucleotides agree with TRBD1. The CDR3 totals 13 residues. The V and J ends lost 9 bases and 10 bases, in that order; junction bases with no gene match: 12. Germline V gives CDR1 LNHDA, CDR2 SQIVND (reference sequence). CDR3 residues: CASALDRFREQFF. In DNA form, the CDR3 reads TGTGCCAGCGCGTTGGACAGGTTCAGGGAGCAGTTCTTC.

The chain is built from TRBV4-1 and TRBJ2-1; D is unclear. The CDR3 sequence is 13 residues long. CDR1 MGHRA and CDR2 YSYEKL come from the germline V gene. Trimming cost V 3 bases and J 5 bases, with 8 bases left between them. The CDR3 coding sequence is TGCGCCAGCAGCCAGTTCAGTGACAATGAGCAGTTCTTC. Protein sequence: CASSQFSDNEQFF.

This chain uses TRBV3-1 (or the pseudogene TRBV3-2) with TRBJ1-2; D is unclear. CDR3 size: 13 residues. Per the germline V gene, CDR1 is LGHDT and CDR2 is YNNKEL (reference sequence). V dropped 4 bases and J dropped 8 bases, with 14 bases sitting between them. Written as DNA, the CDR3 is TGTGCCAGCAGCCCTGCTCGAGGAGGAGGCTACACCTTC. Translated, it gives CASSPARGGGYTF.

The chain carries TRBV6-1 and TRBJ2-5, with 7 positions matching TRBD2. This CDR3 spans 16 amino acids. The germline V gene encodes CDR1 MNHNS and CDR2 SASEGT. Trimming cost V 3 bases and J 1 base; bases outside gene matches: 8. The CDR3 bases are TGTGCCAGCAGTGAGACCAGCGGGGTAGGCCAAGAGACCCAGTACTTC. It encodes CASSETSGVGQETQYF.

The genes are TRBV5-1 and TRBJ1-2; TRBD1 matches 7 bases. With 0 bases clipped from V and 12 bases from J, the junction kept 5 bases outside the gene matches. CDR3 length equals 12 residues. Germline V gives CDR1 SGHRS, CDR2 YFSETQ. CDR3 DNA: TGCGCCAGCAGCTTGGCCGACAGGGAGCACACCTTC. It specifies CASSLADREHTF. Full variable domain (missing parts from reference TRBV5-1 and TRBJ1-2): KAGVTQTPRYLIKTRGQQVTLSCSPISGHRSVSWYQQTPGQGLQFLFEYFSETQRNKGNFPGRFSGRQFSNSRSEMNVSTLELGDSALYLCASSLADREHTFGSGTRLTVV.

This clone occurred a few times. This chain joins TRBV4-3 and TRBJ1-4; possibly TRBD1 for D (5 bases). The CDR3 consists of 15 residues. Germline-derived CDR1 and CDR2 are LGHNA and YSLEER. V lost 0 bases and J 3 bases, leaving 8 bases between the germline ends. DNA of the CDR3: TGCGCCAGCAGCCAAGAGACAGACGCTAATGAAAAACTGTTTTTT. This codes for CASSQETDANEKLFF.